Listed here is a single TCR beta chain. Unique molecular identifiers were used in preparing the TCRbeta library. TCRdb passed the PCR reads through MiXCR, listing each CDR3 protein once. Here the sample spans some 500,000 distinct CDR3 sequences, about 18% being singletons. The CDR3 has 11 residues. Trimming removed 1 base from V and 13 bases from J, with 11 bases in between. Germline V CDR1 and CDR2: SGHKS, YYEKEE (reference sequence). The data derive from a study of T-cell reconstitution after alpha-beta-depleted transplantation in children. This sample comprised PBMCs from the stem cell graft donor, obtained from the stem cell graft. This chain links TRBV5-5 with TRBJ2-5, with a weak D call TRBD1 (5 bases). The sequence derives from a human donor who donated a stem cell graft to a child with acute lymphoblastic leukemia. The CDR3 reads CASSLTGRRYF. The DNA for the CDR3 is TGTGCCAGCAGCTTGACAGGACGACGGTACTTC.